Listed below are T cell receptor beta chains from one sample, sequenced in a study of T cells after yellow fever vaccination. TCRdb reanalysed the 5' RACE reads using MiXCR and keeps one entry per CDR3 protein. The repertoire holds about 630,000 distinct CDR3 sequences, around 12% seen once, with under 15% in the top ten. The source was PBMCs, collected on the day of the yellow fever booster vaccination. These receptors were collected from a man aged 25 to 40 who received the YFV17D yellow fever vaccine. The CDR3 runs from the conserved cysteine through the conserved F or W. A D gene is named only where the DNA matches it firmly. The listing skips clone size in some rows; elsewhere it reads once, few, many or a size class.

TRBV19	few	TRBJ1-1	-	CASNGGQLEAFF	TGTGCCAGTAATGGCGGACAGCTTGAAGCTTTCTTT
TRBV3-1	-	TRBJ1-2	-	CASSQAAANYGYTF	TGTGCCAGCAGCCAAGCAGCAGCTAACTATGGCTACACCTTC
TRBV4-1	-	TRBJ2-7	-	CASSQGSLGIYEQYF	TGCGCCAGCAGCCAAGGGTCCCTAGGTATCTACGAGCAGTACTTC
TRBV7-2	few	TRBJ1-3	-	CASSSQGTAISGNTIYF	TGTGCCAGCAGCTCTCAGGGGACGGCTATCTCTGGAAACACCATATATTTT
TRBV5-1	few	TRBJ2-1	-	CASSALSVSSYNEQFF	TGCGCCAGCAGCGCCCTTAGCGTCAGCTCCTACAATGAGCAGTTCTTC
TRBV6-1	many	TRBJ2-7	-	CASSPDSHSYYEQYF	TGTGCCAGCAGTCCAGACAGTCATTCCTACTACGAGCAGTACTTC
TRBV20-1	-	TRBJ2-2	TRBD1	CCARVGDRGGTGELFF	TGCTGTGCTAGAGTTGGGGACAGGGGGGGGACCGGGGAGCTGTTTTTT
TRBV9	-	TRBJ2-2	-	CASSVELFKNTGELFF	TGTGCCAGCAGCGTAGAGTTATTTAAGAACACCGGGGAGCTGTTTTTT
TRBV6-2/TRBV6-3	few	TRBJ1-5	-	CASGANQPQHF	TGTGCCAGCGGTGCTAATCAGCCCCAGCATTTT
TRBV6-1	-	TRBJ2-2	TRBD2	CASRRLAGGNTGELFF	TGTGCCAGCAGGCGTCTAGCGGGAGGTAACACCGGGGAGCTGTTTTTT
TRBV19	few	TRBJ1-1	-	CASSPRRIGAEAFF	TGTGCCAGTAGTCCTAGGAGGATCGGCGCTGAAGCTTTCTTT
TRBV27	many	TRBJ2-7	TRBD2	CASSRRIAGGSSYEQYF	TGTGCCAGCAGCCGTCGAATAGCGGGGGGCTCCTCCTACGAGCAGTACTTC
TRBV4-1	many	TRBJ2-1	-	CASSQSWVNYNEQFF	TGCGCCAGCAGCCAATCATGGGTGAACTACAATGAGCAGTTCTTC
TRBV29-1	few	TRBJ2-2	-	CSVEDDRSTGELFF	TGCAGCGTTGAAGACGACAGGAGCACCGGGGAGCTGTTTTTT
TRBV20-1	few	TRBJ2-1	-	CSARSSNYNEQFF	TGCAGTGCTAGAAGTTCAAACTACAATGAGCAGTTCTTC
TRBV7-2	few	TRBJ2-7	TRBD2	CASSLTSGIGYEQYF	TGTGCCAGCAGCTTAACCAGCGGGATTGGCTACGAGCAGTACTTC
TRBV5-4	-	TRBJ1-2	-	CASSTGSLFGGYTF	TGTGCCAGCAGTACCGGGTCCCTATTCGGTGGCTACACCTTC
TRBV7-9	few	TRBJ2-3	-	CASSSPLARTDTQYF	TGTGCCAGCAGCTCCCCCCTAGCGCGCACAGATACGCAGTATTTT
TRBV6-1	-	TRBJ1-6	TRBD1	CASRSTGRSPLHF	TGTGCCAGCAGATCGACAGGGCGGTCACCCCTCCACTTT
TRBV7-8	few	TRBJ2-7	TRBD1	CASSLGGTGVEHEQYF	TGTGCCAGCAGCTTAGGGGGGACAGGGGTTGAACACGAGCAGTACTTC
TRBV5-1	few	TRBJ2-7	-	CASTGTPYEQYF	TGCGCCAGCACCGGGACCCCCTACGAGCAGTACTTC
TRBV5-1	few	TRBJ2-1	-	CASRLERLNEQFF	TGCGCCAGCAGGTTGGAGCGCCTCAATGAGCAGTTCTTC
TRBV6-5	few	TRBJ2-1	TRBD2	CASSYVLAGAGEQFF	TGTGCCAGCAGTTACGTCTTGGCGGGAGCTGGTGAGCAGTTCTTC
TRBV12-3/TRBV12-4	-	TRBJ2-4	TRBD1	CASRYVGTGEDIQYF	TGTGCCAGCAGATATGTCGGGACAGGGGAGGACATTCAGTACTTC
TRBV18	few	TRBJ2-1	TRBD1	CASSPTGTGTSGQFF	TGTGCCAGCTCACCAACCGGGACAGGGACCTCGGGGCAGTTCTTC
TRBV20-1	few	TRBJ2-7	-	CSAGGRSRAYEQYF	TGCAGTGCTGGGGGTAGGAGCCGAGCCTACGAGCAGTACTTC
TRBV5-4	-	TRBJ2-6	TRBD1	CASSLDGRGYSSGANVLTF	TGTGCCAGCAGCTTGGATGGCAGGGGGTACTCCTCTGGGGCCAACGTCCTGACTTTC
TRBV14	-	TRBJ2-5	-	CASRSTGAETQYF	TGTGCCAGCAGGTCGACGGGGGCGGAGACCCAGTACTTC
TRBV18	few	TRBJ2-7	-	CASSPRGSSNYEQYF	TGTGCCAGCTCACCACGGGGCAGTTCCAACTACGAGCAGTACTTC
TRBV6-2/TRBV6-3	-	TRBJ2-7	TRBD1	CASGAMTGPYEQYF	TGTGCCAGCGGGGCGATGACAGGGCCCTACGAGCAGTACTTC